This is a list of T cell receptor beta chains from one sample in a study of T cells in Graves' hyperthyroidism and ophthalmopathy. TCRdb reprocessed the multiplex PCR reads via MiXCR and lists one record per CDR3 protein. The repertoire has 300,000 to 400,000 distinct CDR3 sequences, approximately 18% of them found once; the top ten carry around 47%. The specimen was blood. These TCRs come from a woman in her forties or fifties with Graves' hyperthyroidism. Both conserved end residues are part of each CDR3. The order of the fields is clone size, D gene, V gene, J gene, CDR3 protein, CDR3 DNA. The D gene is left open where the match is weak. Size values are once, few and many counts, or a class for expanded clones, and some rows have none.

few	.	TRBV5-1	TRBJ2-5	CASSLESGGETQYF	TGCGCCAGCAGCTTGGAGTCTGGCGGAGAGACCCAGTACTTC
few	.	TRBV30	TRBJ1-3	CAWKVGNTIYF	TGTGCCTGGAAGGTTGGAAACACCATATATTTT
.	.	TRBV6-1	TRBJ2-2	CASTYSWQYTGELFF	TGTGCCAGCACCTACTCTTGGCAATACACCGGGGAGCTGTTTTTT
many	.	TRBV5-1	TRBJ1-6	CASSLEGTPRSPLHF	TGCGCCAGCAGCTTGGAGGGGACCCCTAGGTCACCCCTCCACTTT
many	.	TRBV19	TRBJ1-4	CASDKRGPNEKLFF	TGTGCCAGTGATAAAAGGGGACCGAATGAAAAACTGTTTTTT
many	.	TRBV18	TRBJ2-1	CASSPEVSLGNEQFF	TGTGCCAGCTCACCGGAGGTGAGTCTTGGCAATGAGCAGTTCTTC
many	TRBD1	TRBV5-6	TRBJ1-2	CASSLGTGGYTF	TGTGCCAGCAGCTTGGGGACAGGAGGCTACACCTTC
few	.	TRBV6-2/TRBV6-3	TRBJ1-1	CASSYYTVRTEAFF	TGTGCCAGCAGTTACTACACCGTCCGCACTGAAGCTTTCTTT
few	.	TRBV11-2	TRBJ1-4	CASSSGTSATNEKLFF	TGTGCCAGCAGCTCCGGGACGTCTGCAACTAATGAAAAACTGTTTTTT
.	TRBD1	TRBV19	TRBJ2-7	CASSLTDRGRGEQYF	TGTGCCAGTAGTCTGACGGACAGGGGGCGCGGCGAGCAGTACTTC
.	.	TRBV7-9	TRBJ2-3	CASSLDGGFIGTDTQYF	TGTGCCAGCAGCTTAGACGGAGGGTTTATAGGCACAGATACGCAGTATTTT
many	TRBD1	TRBV2	TRBJ2-5	CASGGQNQETQYF	TGTGCCAGCGGGGGACAGAACCAAGAGACCCAGTACTTC
.	TRBD2	TRBV4-1	TRBJ2-7	CASSQDGTSGSYEQYF	TGCGCCAGCAGCCAAGACGGGACTAGCGGTTCCTACGAGCAGTACTTC
many	TRBD1	TRBV5-1	TRBJ1-1	CASSFDNRGGTEAFF	TGCGCCAGCAGCTTTGATAACAGGGGAGGCACTGAAGCTTTCTTT
.	.	TRBV7-9	TRBJ1-1	CASSLVGSDTEAFF	TGTGCCAGCAGCTTAGTTGGGAGCGACACTGAAGCTTTCTTT
.	.	TRBV25-1	TRBJ1-2	CASSVFVGDNYTF	TGTGCCAGCAGTGTGTTTGTCGGGGACAACTACACCTTC
few	TRBD2	TRBV27	TRBJ2-5	CASSKTPTSDGYF	TGTGCCAGCAGCAAAACCCCAACTAGCGACGGGTACTTC
many	.	TRBV28	TRBJ2-3	CASSPAALMRAGSTDTQYF	.
.	TRBD1	TRBV27	TRBJ1-6	CASSLGTGRSPLHF	TGTGCCAGCAGCCTCGGGACAGGGAGATCACCCCTCCACTTT
.	TRBD1	TRBV29-1	TRBJ1-2	CSGQGGGGYTF	TGCAGCGGCCAGGGGGGGGGTGGCTACACCTTC
many	.	TRBV5-1	TRBJ2-7	CASSLLDEQYF	TGCGCCAGCAGCTTGCTCGACGAGCAGTACTTC
.	.	TRBV5-1	TRBJ2-7	CASRRTDSYEQYF	TGCGCCAGCAGACGTACGGACTCCTACGAGCAGTACTTC
few	TRBD1	TRBV3-1	TRBJ1-3	CASSQQGADRGNTIYF	TGTGCCAGCAGCCAACAGGGGGCAGATCGTGGAAACACCATATATTTT
many	.	TRBV6-1	TRBJ1-3	CASSAILFGESGNTIYF	TGTGCCAGCAGTGCTATCCTGTTCGGGGAGTCTGGAAACACCATATATTTT
.	TRBD2	TRBV9	TRBJ2-1	CASSVAGGTSGYNEQFF	TGTGCCAGCAGCGTAGCTGGGGGGACTAGCGGATACAATGAGCAGTTCTTC
many	TRBD1	TRBV5-1	TRBJ1-6	CASSSGGQGGSPLHF	TGCGCCAGCAGCTCCGGGGGGCAGGGGGGTTCACCCCTCCACTTT
.	.	TRBV10-3	TRBJ2-1	CAISDMGGPYNEQFF	TGTGCCATCAGTGATATGGGGGGACCTTACAATGAGCAGTTCTTC
many	.	TRBV7-3	TRBJ2-2	CASSYGFNTGELFF	TGTGCCAGCAGTTACGGGTTTAACACCGGGGAGCTGTTTTTT
.	.	TRBV7-8	TRBJ1-2	CASSLEGGGNYGYTF	TGTGCCAGCAGCTTAGAGGGGGGCGGGAACTATGGCTACACCTTC
many	.	TRBV11-2	TRBJ1-4	CASSEGEKLFF	TGTGCCAGCAGCGAGGGTGAAAAACTGTTTTTT
few	TRBD2	TRBV11-2	TRBJ2-7	CASSLETSGNYEQYF	TGTGCCAGCAGCTTAGAGACTAGCGGGAACTACGAGCAGTACTTC
many	.	TRBV20-1	TRBJ2-7	CSARDGVELEQYF	TGCAGTGCTAGAGACGGCGTGGAGCTCGAGCAGTACTTC
.	.	TRBV10-3	TRBJ2-3	CASLGTAQGTQYF	TGTGCCAGTCTAGGGACTGCACAGGGTACGCAGTATTTT
few	.	TRBV12-3/TRBV12-4	TRBJ2-4	CASSFVGEAKNIQYF	TGTGCCAGCAGTTTTGTAGGGGAGGCCAAAAACATTCAGTACTTC
few	.	TRBV2	TRBJ1-6	CASSLQSSPLHF	TGTGCCAGCAGCCTACAGTCTTCACCCCTCCACTTT
.	.	TRBV7-9	TRBJ2-7	CASRQGGGNNEQYF	TGTGCCAGCAGACAGGGGGGGGGTAACAATGAGCAGTACTTC
few	.	TRBV29-1	TRBJ2-5	CSVAASTGPQETQYF	TGCAGCGTTGCGGCCTCCACCGGGCCCCAAGAGACCCAGTACTTC
many	TRBD1	TRBV29-1	TRBJ2-5	CSALSGGQETQYF	TGCAGCGCGTTGTCAGGGGGTCAAGAGACCCAGTACTTC
many	.	TRBV6-1	TRBJ2-7	CASSEVGDSYEQYF	TGTGCCAGCAGTGAAGTCGGAGACTCCTACGAGCAGTACTTC
.	TRBD2	TRBV7-8	TRBJ2-3	CASSLGGLPQVDTQYF	TGTGCCAGCAGCTTAGGGGGACTACCACAAGTGGATACGCAGTATTTT
.	.	TRBV10-3	TRBJ1-3	CAILDSNSGNTIYF	TGTGCCATCCTAGACAGCAACTCTGGAAACACCATATATTTT
few	.	TRBV6-1	TRBJ1-5	CASSDSHSNQPQHF	TGTGCCAGCAGCGACAGCCATAGCAATCAGCCCCAGCATTTT
.	.	TRBV20-1	TRBJ2-3	CSARAGGLDVTQYF	TGCAGTGCTAGGGCCGGGGGGCTTGATGTTACGCAGTATTTT
few	.	TRBV7-9	TRBJ2-1	CASSYPRGEQFF	TGTGCCAGCAGCTACCCGCGGGGTGAGCAGTTCTTC
few	.	TRBV7-6	TRBJ2-2	CASSPRVTNTRELFF	TGTGCCAGCAGCCCAAGGGTGACGAACACCAGGGAGCTGTTTTTT
.	.	TRBV7-8	TRBJ2-1	CASSLWGRRADEQFF	TGTGCCAGCAGCTTATGGGGCAGAAGGGCCGATGAGCAGTTCTTC
.	.	TRBV6-2/TRBV6-3	TRBJ1-2	CASSSVGGYTF	TGTGCCAGCAGTTCGGTGGGCGGCTACACCTTC
many	TRBD1	TRBV11-1	TRBJ2-7	CASSFYGTGGKDEQYF	TGTGCCAGCAGCTTCTACGGGACAGGGGGTAAAGACGAGCAGTACTTC
.	.	TRBV2	TRBJ2-4	CASSAGSKNIQYF	TGTGCCAGCAGTGCCGGGTCCAAAAACATTCAGTACTTC
many	.	TRBV11-2	TRBJ2-5	CASSGETQYF	TGTGCCAGCAGCGGGGAGACCCAGTACTTC
.	.	TRBV4-1	TRBJ1-2	CASSPDGRVESGYTF	TGCGCCAGCAGCCCAGACGGCCGCGTTGAGAGTGGCTACACCTTC
.	.	TRBV5-6	TRBJ1-1	CASSKGGTEAFF	TGTGCCAGCAGCAAGGGAGGGACTGAAGCTTTCTTT
.	TRBD1	TRBV15	TRBJ2-4	CATSRDSEGGRNIQYF	TGTGCCACCAGCAGAGATTCGGAAGGGGGCAGAAACATTCAGTACTTC
many	.	TRBV11-2	TRBJ2-3	CASSLDHSGIKTQYF	TGTGCCAGCAGCTTAGATCACTCAGGGATAAAAACGCAGTATTTT